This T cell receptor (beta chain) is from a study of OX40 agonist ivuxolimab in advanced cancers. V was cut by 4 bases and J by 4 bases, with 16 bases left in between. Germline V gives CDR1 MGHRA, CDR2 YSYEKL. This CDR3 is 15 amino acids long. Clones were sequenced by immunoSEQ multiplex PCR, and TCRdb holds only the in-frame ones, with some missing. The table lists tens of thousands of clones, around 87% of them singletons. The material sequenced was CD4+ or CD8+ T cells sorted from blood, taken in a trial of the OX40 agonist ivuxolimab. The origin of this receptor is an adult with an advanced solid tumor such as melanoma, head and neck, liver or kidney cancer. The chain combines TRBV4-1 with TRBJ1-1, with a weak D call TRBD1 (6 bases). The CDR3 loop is CASSLTVRGTTEAFF. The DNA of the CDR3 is TGCGCCAGCAGCCTCACAGTGAGGGGGACCACTGAAGCTTTCTTT.